A selection of T cell receptor beta chains follows, all from one sample in a study of neurological immune-mediated disorders. TCRdb ran MiXCR on the 5' RACE reads and lists one entry per CDR3 protein. The sample records about 49,000 distinct CDR3 sequences, more than 8% being singletons. Sequenced sample: PBMCs. The receptors originated from a woman between 40 and 55 years old in good health. Both conserved end residues are part of each CDR3. The size entry is marked missing in some rows and otherwise reads once, few, many or a size class.

j_call clone_size v_call cdr3_aa
TRBJ1-5 many TRBV4-1 CASSQGTGGWGNQPQHF
TRBJ1-1 many TRBV7-8 CASSSGQGANTEAFF
TRBJ2-2 many TRBV15 CATSRGSGELFF
TRBJ2-7 many TRBV18 CASSPRGLGRSYEQYF
TRBJ1-1 many TRBV27 CASSLGINTEAFF
TRBJ2-7 many TRBV10-3 CAISRVVVGSYEQYF
TRBJ2-5 many TRBV10-3 CAISVRGGETQYF
TRBJ2-5 many TRBV5-1 CASSLDRAGETQYF
TRBJ2-3 many TRBV5-5 CASSSKPDSFRGDTQYF
TRBJ1-1 many TRBV12-3/TRBV12-4 CASRRQGMNTEAFF
TRBJ2-3 many TRBV20-1 CSALSGLGPDTQYF
TRBJ1-4 . TRBV12-3/TRBV12-4 CASRFQVATNEKLFF
TRBJ1-5 . TRBV6-6 CASSGSPNQPQHF
TRBJ2-7 many TRBV30 CACRGGNEQYF
TRBJ2-5 . TRBV7-2 CASSPVTGWGETQYF
TRBJ2-5 . TRBV3-1 CASSQVTSGRAGGETQYF
TRBJ1-2 many TRBV7-3 CASSLGTRHYGYTF
TRBJ1-4 many TRBV24-1 CATSDAGTGNEKLFF
TRBJ1-2 many TRBV12-3/TRBV12-4 CASSSAGQGFLVDGYTF
TRBJ2-7 many TRBV20-1 CSARDEGARDEQYF
TRBJ2-1 many TRBV20-1 CSAIGTSGGAVNEQFF
TRBJ2-2 many TRBV7-3 CASSETSGQNTGELFF
TRBJ1-5 many TRBV12-3/TRBV12-4 CASSLDGHQPQHF
TRBJ1-2 many TRBV20-1 CSASPANYGYTF
TRBJ1-3 many TRBV4-1 CASTNPGRRNTIYF
TRBJ2-3 many TRBV20-1 CSASTTSGGATDTQYF
TRBJ2-3 . TRBV20-1 CSARGTGTFTDTQYF
TRBJ1-1 many TRBV7-3 CASSLNSNTEAFF
TRBJ2-7 many TRBV20-1 CSARPLAGDSYEQYF
TRBJ1-2 many TRBV7-2 CASSLDRANYGYTF
TRBJ2-7 . TRBV5-1 CANSLPDGVGNYEQYF
TRBJ1-1 many TRBV12-3/TRBV12-4 CASGSSDGTEAFF
TRBJ2-1 many TRBV14 CASSPRYNEQFF
TRBJ1-2 many TRBV7-2 CASSDRGTAYGYTF
TRBJ1-1 . TRBV6-2/TRBV6-3 CASSYEGSTEAFF
TRBJ1-1 many TRBV5-1 CASSPDSGGYTEAFF
TRBJ2-1 many TRBV6-1 CASSGRIGENNEQFF
TRBJ2-2 many TRBV27 CASSLSQAANTGELFF
TRBJ2-7 many TRBV12-3/TRBV12-4 CASSLGVLSYEQYF
TRBJ1-3 many TRBV20-1 CSARGPGDGSGNTIYF
TRBJ1-2 many TRBV29-1 CSPHVSHSYGYTF
TRBJ2-5 many TRBV2 CASSRPGQGIETQYF
TRBJ2-5 few TRBV4-1 CASSQEPGGAPPTQYF
TRBJ2-6 many TRBV5-1 CASSIDRDSGANVLTF
TRBJ2-3 many TRBV14 CASSRDRATDTQYF
TRBJ2-5 many TRBV29-1 CSVTRVRETQYF
TRBJ1-1 many TRBV5-1 CASRPGGGGTNTEAFF
TRBJ1-3 few TRBV4-3 CASSQDRASGNTIYF
TRBJ1-1 many TRBV18 CASSGGGDTEAFF
TRBJ2-7 many TRBV7-2 CASSPDGTGPYEQYF
TRBJ2-3 many TRBV20-1 CSARDVQAFSTDTQYF
TRBJ2-7 many TRBV18 CASSAIAASYEQYF
TRBJ2-1 many TRBV5-1 CASTGLAGVNEQFF
TRBJ2-3 many TRBV12-3/TRBV12-4 CASSFGGGLGNTQYF
TRBJ1-5 many TRBV20-1 CSANSWTGQPQHF
TRBJ1-4 many TRBV7-2 CASSIDRFNEKLFF